This T cell receptor (beta chain) is from a study of T cells in localized non-small cell lung cancer. Study findings and constraints: For the top 100 tumor clones, a median approximately 50 also appeared in adjacent lung. Longer overall survival was linked to higher blood T cell density. Uninvolved adjacent lung, not tumor, had the highest T cell clonality. Without multi-region sequencing, intratumor heterogeneity could not be excluded.

Comments on this clone: The target antigen is unknown.

This CDR3 region has 14 residues. Per the germline V gene, CDR1 is LNHDA and CDR2 is SQIVND (reference sequence). The J segment lost 8 bases and the V segment lost 5 bases, leaving 9 bases of the junction unmatched. Some clones are missing from TCRdb's copy, which holds only in-frame ones; the method was immunoSEQ multiplex PCR. The table has about 21,000 clones, over 75% seen once. The material sequenced was peripheral blood mononuclear cells, taken before any cancer treatment. This chain connects TRBV19 to TRBJ1-2, with 9 bases lining up with TRBD1. This receptor was taken from a male donor at least 60 years old with stage II lung adenocarcinoma. The CDR3 loop is CASSPRGQGLGYTF. The DNA for the CDR3 is TGTGCCAGTAGTCCTCGGGGACAGGGTTTGGGCTACACCTTC.